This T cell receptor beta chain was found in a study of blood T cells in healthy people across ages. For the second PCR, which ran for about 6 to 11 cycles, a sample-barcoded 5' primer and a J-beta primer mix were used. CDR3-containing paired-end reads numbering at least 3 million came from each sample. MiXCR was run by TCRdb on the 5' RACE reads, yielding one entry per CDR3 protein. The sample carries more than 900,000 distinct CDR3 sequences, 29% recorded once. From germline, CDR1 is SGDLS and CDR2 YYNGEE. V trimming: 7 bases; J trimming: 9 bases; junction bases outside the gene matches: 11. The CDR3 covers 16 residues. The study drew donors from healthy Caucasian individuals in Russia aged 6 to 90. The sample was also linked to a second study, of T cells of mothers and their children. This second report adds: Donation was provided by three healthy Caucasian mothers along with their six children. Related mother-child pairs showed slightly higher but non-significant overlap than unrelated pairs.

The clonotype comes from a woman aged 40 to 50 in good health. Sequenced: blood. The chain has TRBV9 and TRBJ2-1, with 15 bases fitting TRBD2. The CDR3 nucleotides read TGTGCCAGCGGCCCCGGACTAGCGGGGGGGCCCCGTGAGCAGTTCTTC. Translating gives CASGPGLAGGPREQFF. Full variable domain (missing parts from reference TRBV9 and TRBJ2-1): DSGVTQTPKHLITATGQRVTLRCSPRSGDLSVYWYQQSLDQGLQFLIQYYNGEERAKGNILERFSAQQFPDLHSELNLSSLELGDSALYFCASGPGLAGGPREQFFGPGTRLTVL.